This is a list of T cell receptor beta chains from one sample in a study of blood T cells in healthy people across ages. TCRdb called the 5' RACE reads again in MiXCR, with one record for every CDR3 protein. Of 1.5 million to 1.9 million distinct CDR3 sequences listed, 35% to 45% are singletons. Sequencing was performed on blood. The receptors here all came from a woman in her late teens or twenties in good health. Both conserved end residues are part of each CDR3. A D gene is named only where the DNA matches it firmly. Rows may omit the clone size; those that give it use once, few, many or a size class.

>TRBV15|TRBJ1-1|once|TRBD1
CATGQGVYTEAFF
TGTGCCACTGGGCAGGGGGTTTACACTGAAGCTTTCTTT
>TRBV27|TRBJ2-1|NA|TRBD1
CASSIPRQGSGDNEQFF
TGTGCCAGCAGTATCCCCAGACAGGGGTCGGGGGACAATGAGCAGTTCTTC
>TRBV4-1|TRBJ2-1|many|NA
CASSQGRGGSYNEQFF
TGCGCCAGCAGCCAAGGCAGGGGGGGGAGCTACAATGAGCAGTTCTTC
>TRBV6-5|TRBJ2-1|few|TRBD2
CASEPGGRNEQFF
TGTGCCAGCGAACCGGGGGGGCGTAATGAGCAGTTCTTC
>TRBV20-1|TRBJ1-5|NA|NA
CSARGRVPAGYQPQHF
TGCAGTGCTAGAGGGAGGGTACCGGCCGGCTATCAGCCCCAGCATTTT
>TRBV28|TRBJ2-1|few|TRBD2
CAIRRPGLAGSRQFF
TGTGCCATCAGACGACCGGGACTAGCGGGAAGTCGGCAGTTCTTC
>TRBV29-1|TRBJ2-7|few|NA
CSVAGASPIYEQYF
TGCAGCGTTGCGGGCGCCAGCCCTATCTACGAGCAGTACTTC
>TRBV7-2|TRBJ1-1|NA|NA
CASSPPNGMGAFF
TGTGCCAGCAGCCCTCCGAATGGCATGGGAGCTTTCTTT
>TRBV5-1|TRBJ2-7|NA|TRBD2
CASSLVGLKFHEQYF
TGCGCCAGCAGCTTGGTGGGACTAAAGTTCCATGAGCAGTACTTC
>TRBV4-1|TRBJ1-1|NA|NA
CASTLRPPTDTEAFF
TGCGCCAGCACCCTAAGGCCCCCGACAGACACTGAAGCTTTCTTT
>TRBV7-2|TRBJ1-2|NA|TRBD1
CASSSDRGTSYGYTF
TGTGCCAGCAGCTCAGACAGGGGGACGTCCTATGGCTACACCTTC
>TRBV4-3|TRBJ1-2|few|NA
CASSPQLGLNYGYTF
TGCGCCAGCAGCCCCCAGTTGGGTCTTAACTATGGCTACACCTTC
>TRBV9|TRBJ2-3|few|NA
CASSSGPGPADTQYF
TGTGCCAGCAGTTCGGGCCCCGGCCCAGCAGATACGCAGTATTTT
>TRBV7-2|TRBJ2-1|few|NA
CASNRDTNEQFF
TGTGCCAGCAACCGGGACACCAATGAGCAGTTCTTC
>TRBV6-6|TRBJ2-2|NA|NA
CASSLRTGVLFF
TGTGCCAGCAGTTTACGCACCGGGGTGCTGTTTTTT
>TRBV7-8|TRBJ2-1|NA|NA
CASSLEQTFF
TGTGCCAGCAGCTTAGAGCAGACGTTCTTC
>TRBV20-1|TRBJ2-1|NA|TRBD1
CSGSNRDRVDNEQFF
TGCAGTGGTTCAAACCGGGACAGGGTAGACAATGAGCAGTTCTTC
>TRBV4-2|TRBJ2-1|NA|NA
CASSEETYNEQFF
TGTGCCAGCAGCGAGGAGACGTACAATGAGCAGTTCTTC
>TRBV6-2/TRBV6-3|TRBJ2-1|NA|NA
CASSYSNSNEQFF
TGTGCCAGCAGTTACTCGAATAGCAATGAGCAGTTCTTC
>TRBV11-2|TRBJ2-3|NA|NA
CASSSLTGLDTQYF
TGTGCCAGCAGCTCTTTAACGGGACTGGATACGCAGTATTTT
>TRBV4-3|TRBJ1-1|few|NA
CASSLARARNTEAFF
TGCGCCAGCAGCCTCGCGAGGGCAAGGAACACTGAAGCTTTCTTT
>TRBV20-1|TRBJ1-2|NA|NA
CSADPRGAGYGYTF
TGCAGTGCTGACCCTCGGGGGGCGGGCTATGGCTACACCTTC
>TRBV18|TRBJ2-1|NA|NA
CASSPGVNYNEQFF
TGTGCCAGCTCACCGGGGGTTAACTACAATGAGCAGTTCTTC
>TRBV10-3|TRBJ2-6|NA|NA
CAISESTSRASGANILTF
TGTGCCATCAGTGAGTCGACTTCGAGGGCCTCTGGGGCCAACATCCTGACTTTC
>TRBV10-3|TRBJ1-2|NA|TRBD1
CAITGTGGRDGYTF
TGTGCCATCACTGGGACAGGGGGCCGCGATGGCTACACCTTC
>TRBV9|TRBJ2-1|once|NA
CAGSRQGDEQFF
TGTGCCGGCAGCAGGCAGGGTGATGAGCAGTTCTTC
>TRBV7-3|TRBJ2-3|few|NA
CASSFSATGTVSTDTQYF
TGTGCCAGCAGCTTCTCAGCTACGGGAACGGTTAGCACAGATACGCAGTATTTT